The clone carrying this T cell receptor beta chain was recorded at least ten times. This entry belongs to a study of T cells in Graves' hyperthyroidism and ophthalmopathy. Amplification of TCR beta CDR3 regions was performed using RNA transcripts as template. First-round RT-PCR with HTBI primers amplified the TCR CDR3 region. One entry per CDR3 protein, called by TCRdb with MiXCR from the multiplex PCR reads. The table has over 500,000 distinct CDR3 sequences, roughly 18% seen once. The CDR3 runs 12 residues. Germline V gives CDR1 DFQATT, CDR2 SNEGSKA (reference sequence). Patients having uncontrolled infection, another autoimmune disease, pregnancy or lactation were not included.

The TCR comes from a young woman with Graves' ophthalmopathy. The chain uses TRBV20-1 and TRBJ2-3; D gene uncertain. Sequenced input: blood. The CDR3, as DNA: TGCAGCAGAGGAGATGTAGGAGATACGCAGTATTTT. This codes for CSRGDVGDTQYF.